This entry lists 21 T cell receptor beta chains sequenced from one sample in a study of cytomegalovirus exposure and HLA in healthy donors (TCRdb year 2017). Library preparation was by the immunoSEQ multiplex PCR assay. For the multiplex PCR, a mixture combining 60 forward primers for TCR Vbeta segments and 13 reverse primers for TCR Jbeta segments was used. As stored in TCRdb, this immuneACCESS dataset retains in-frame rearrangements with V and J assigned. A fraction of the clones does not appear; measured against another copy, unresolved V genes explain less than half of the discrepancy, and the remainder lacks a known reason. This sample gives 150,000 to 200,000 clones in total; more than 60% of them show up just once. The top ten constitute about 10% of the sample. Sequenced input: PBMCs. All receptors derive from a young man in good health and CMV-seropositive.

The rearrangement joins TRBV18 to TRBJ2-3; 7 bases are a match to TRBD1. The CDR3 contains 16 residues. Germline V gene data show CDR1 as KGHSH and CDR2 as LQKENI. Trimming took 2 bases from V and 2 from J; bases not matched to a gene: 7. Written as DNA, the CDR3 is TGTGCCAGCTCACCAGGACAGGCTCTACTCACAGATACGCAGTATTTT. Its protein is CASSPGQALLTDTQYF. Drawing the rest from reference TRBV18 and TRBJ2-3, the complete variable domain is NAGVMQNPRHLVRRRGQEARLRCSPMKGHSHVYWYRQLPEEGLKFMVYLQKENIIDESGMPKERFSAEFPKEGPSILRIQQVVRGDSAAYFCASSPGQALLTDTQYFGPGTRLTVL.

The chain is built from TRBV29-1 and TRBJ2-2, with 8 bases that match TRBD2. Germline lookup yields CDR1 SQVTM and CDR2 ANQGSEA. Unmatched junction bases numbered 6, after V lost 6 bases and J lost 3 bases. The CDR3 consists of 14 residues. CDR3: CSVITSGHTGELFF. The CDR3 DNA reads TGCAGCGTGATAACTAGCGGACACACCGGGGAGCTGTTTTTT.

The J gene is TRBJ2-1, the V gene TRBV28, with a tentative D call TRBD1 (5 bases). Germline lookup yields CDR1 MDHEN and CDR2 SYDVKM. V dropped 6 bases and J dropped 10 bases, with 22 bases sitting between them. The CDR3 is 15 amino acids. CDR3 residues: CASSSLTLGAEEQFF. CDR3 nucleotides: TGTGCCAGCAGCTCACTCACGCTTGGGGCAGAGGAGCAGTTCTTC.

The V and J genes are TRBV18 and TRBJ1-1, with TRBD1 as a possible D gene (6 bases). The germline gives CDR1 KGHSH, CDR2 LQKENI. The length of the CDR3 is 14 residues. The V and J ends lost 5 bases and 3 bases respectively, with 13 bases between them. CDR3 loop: CASSAGQIDTEAFF. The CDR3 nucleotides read TGTGCCAGCTCAGCCGGACAGATAGACACTGAAGCTTTCTTT.

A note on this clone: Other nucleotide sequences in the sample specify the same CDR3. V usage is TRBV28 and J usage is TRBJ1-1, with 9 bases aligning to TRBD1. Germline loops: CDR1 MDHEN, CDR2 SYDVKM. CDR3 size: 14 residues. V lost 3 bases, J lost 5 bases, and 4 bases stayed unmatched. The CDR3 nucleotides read TGTGCCAGCAGTTTGACAGGGACAGGGACTGAAGCTTTCTTT. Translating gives CASSLTGTGTEAFF. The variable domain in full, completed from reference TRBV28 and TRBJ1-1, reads DVKVTQSSRYLVKRTGEKVFLECVQDMDHENMFWYRQDPGLGLRLIYFSYDVKMKEKGDIPEGYSVSREKKERFSLILESASTNQTSMYLCASSLTGTGTEAFFGQGTRLTVV.

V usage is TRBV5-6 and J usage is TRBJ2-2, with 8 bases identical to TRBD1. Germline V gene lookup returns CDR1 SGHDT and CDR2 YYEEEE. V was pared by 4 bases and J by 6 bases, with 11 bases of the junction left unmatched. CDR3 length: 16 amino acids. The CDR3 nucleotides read TGTGCCAGCAGCATAGGACAGGGAGGAATGGCCGGGGAGCTGTTTTTT. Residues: CASSIGQGGMAGELFF.

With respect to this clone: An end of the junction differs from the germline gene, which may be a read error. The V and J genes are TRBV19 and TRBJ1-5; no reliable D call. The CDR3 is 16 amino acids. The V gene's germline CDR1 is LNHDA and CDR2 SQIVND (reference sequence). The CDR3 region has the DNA TGTGCCAGTAGTATAGTTCAACTGGGAGGAAATCAGCCCCAACATTTT. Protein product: CASSIVQLGGNQPQHF. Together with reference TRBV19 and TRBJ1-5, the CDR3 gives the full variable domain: DGGITQSPKYLFRKEGQNVTLSCEQNLNHDAMYWYRQDPGQGLRLIYYSQIVNDFQKGDIAEGYSVSREKKESFPLTVTSAQKNPTAFYLCASSIVQLGGNQPQHFGDGTRLSIL.

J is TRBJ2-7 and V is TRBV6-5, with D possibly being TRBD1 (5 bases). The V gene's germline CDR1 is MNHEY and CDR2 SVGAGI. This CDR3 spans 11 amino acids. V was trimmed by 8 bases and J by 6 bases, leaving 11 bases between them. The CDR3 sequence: CASGRGSEQYF. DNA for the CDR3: TGTGCCAGCGGAAGGGGATCCGAGCAGTACTTC.

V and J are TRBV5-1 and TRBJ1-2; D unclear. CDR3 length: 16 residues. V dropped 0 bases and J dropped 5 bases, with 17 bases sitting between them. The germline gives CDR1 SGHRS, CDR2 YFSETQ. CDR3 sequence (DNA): TGCGCCAGCAGCTTGGCCGGTGGGCCATCTATTTATGGCTACACCTTC. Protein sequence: CASSLAGGPSIYGYTF.

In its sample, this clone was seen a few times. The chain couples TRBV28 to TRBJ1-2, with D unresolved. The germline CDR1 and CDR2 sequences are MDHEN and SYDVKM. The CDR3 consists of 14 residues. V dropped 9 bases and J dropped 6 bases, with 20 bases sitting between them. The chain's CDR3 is CASLKLPLLHGYTF. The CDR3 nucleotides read TGTGCCAGTCTTAAACTACCTTTGCTTCATGGCTACACCTTC.

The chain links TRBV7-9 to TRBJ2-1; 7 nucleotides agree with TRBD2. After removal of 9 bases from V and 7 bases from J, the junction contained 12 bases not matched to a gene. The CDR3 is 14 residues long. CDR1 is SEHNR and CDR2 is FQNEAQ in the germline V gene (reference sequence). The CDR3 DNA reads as TGTGCCAGTTTTCCCCGCGGGAGAGGAAATGAGCAGTTCTTC. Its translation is CASFPRGRGNEQFF.

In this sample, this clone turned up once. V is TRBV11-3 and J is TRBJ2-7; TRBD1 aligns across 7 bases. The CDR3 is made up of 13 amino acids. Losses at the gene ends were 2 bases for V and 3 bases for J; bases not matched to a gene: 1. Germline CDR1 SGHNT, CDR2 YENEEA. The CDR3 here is CASSLTGVYEQYF. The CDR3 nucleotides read TGTGCCAGCAGCTTAACAGGGGTCTACGAGCAGTACTTC.

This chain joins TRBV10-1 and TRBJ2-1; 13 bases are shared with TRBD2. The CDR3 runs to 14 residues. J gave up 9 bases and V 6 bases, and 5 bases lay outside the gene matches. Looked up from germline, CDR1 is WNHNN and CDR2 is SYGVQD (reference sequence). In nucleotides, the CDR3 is TGCGCCAGCAGCGAGGGACTAGCGGGAAGTGAGCAGTTCTTC. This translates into CASSEGLAGSEQFF.

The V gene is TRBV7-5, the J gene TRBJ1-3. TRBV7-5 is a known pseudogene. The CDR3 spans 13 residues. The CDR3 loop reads CVRSLPPGNTIYF. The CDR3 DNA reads TGTGTCAGAAGCTTACCCCCGGGAAACACCATATATTTT.

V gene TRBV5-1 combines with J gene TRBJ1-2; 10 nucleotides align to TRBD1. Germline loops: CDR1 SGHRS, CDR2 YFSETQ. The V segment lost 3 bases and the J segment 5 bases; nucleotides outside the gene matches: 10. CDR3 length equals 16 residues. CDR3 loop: CASSSPGTGELYGYTF. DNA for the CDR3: TGCGCCAGCAGCTCCCCCGGGACAGGGGAACTTTATGGCTACACCTTC. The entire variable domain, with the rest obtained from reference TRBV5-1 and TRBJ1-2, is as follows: KAGVTQTPRYLIKTRGQQVTLSCSPISGHRSVSWYQQTPGQGLQFLFEYFSETQRNKGNFPGRFSGRQFSNSRSEMNVSTLELGDSALYLCASSSPGTGELYGYTFGSGTRLTVV.

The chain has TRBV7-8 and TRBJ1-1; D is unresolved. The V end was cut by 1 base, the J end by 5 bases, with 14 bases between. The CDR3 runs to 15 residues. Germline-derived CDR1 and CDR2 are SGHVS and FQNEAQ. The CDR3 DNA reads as TGTGCCAGCAGCTTAGGTGGGGAGGTGGGGACTGAAGCTTTCTTT. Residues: CASSLGGEVGTEAFF.

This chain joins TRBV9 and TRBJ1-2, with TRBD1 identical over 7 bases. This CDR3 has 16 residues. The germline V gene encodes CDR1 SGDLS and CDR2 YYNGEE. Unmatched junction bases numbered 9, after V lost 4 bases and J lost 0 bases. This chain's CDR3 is CASSLSGQLTNYGYTF. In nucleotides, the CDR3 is TGTGCCAGCAGCCTCTCGGGACAGCTGACTAACTATGGCTACACCTTC.

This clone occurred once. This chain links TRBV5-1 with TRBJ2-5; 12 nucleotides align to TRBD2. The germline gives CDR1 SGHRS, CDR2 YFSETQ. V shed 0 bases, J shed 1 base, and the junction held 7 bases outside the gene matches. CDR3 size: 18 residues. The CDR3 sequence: CASSLGLAGVGGQETQYF. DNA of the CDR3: TGCGCCAGCAGCTTGGGACTAGCGGGAGTAGGGGGCCAAGAGACCCAGTACTTC.

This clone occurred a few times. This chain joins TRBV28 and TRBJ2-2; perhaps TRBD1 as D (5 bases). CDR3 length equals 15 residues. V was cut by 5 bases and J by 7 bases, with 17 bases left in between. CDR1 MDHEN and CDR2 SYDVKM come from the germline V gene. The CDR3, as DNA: TGTGCCAGCAGTACCCTCCAGGGTATGAACGGGGAGCTGTTTTTT. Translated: CASSTLQGMNGELFF.

The CDR3 DNA reads TGCGCCAGCAGCCAAGGTACGGGACTCATATTCCTAATTCAGTTCTTC. This codes for CASSQGTGLIFLIQFF. The chain uses TRBV4-1 and TRBJ2-1, with TRBD2 as a possible D gene (6 bases). From germline, CDR1 is MGHRA and CDR2 YSYEKL. Trimming shortened V by 1 base and J by 13 bases, and 23 bases separated the two germline ends. CDR3 length equals 16 residues.

CDR3 nucleotide sequence: TGTGCCAGCTCACCACCGCGGGGGGCGCGGACTGAAGCTTTCTTT. This translates into CASSPPRGARTEAFF. V is TRBV18 and J is TRBJ1-1, with D possibly matching TRBD1 (6 bases). Germline V gene data show CDR1 as KGHSH and CDR2 as LQKENI. The CDR3 length is 15 residues. Between the trimmed V and J ends, which lost 0 bases and 5 bases, there was a span of 13 bases.